The 13 T cell receptor beta chains in this list originate from one sample, sequenced in a study of neurological immune-mediated disorders. Via MiXCR, TCRdb re-called the 5' RACE reads, giving one row per CDR3 protein. The sample has 45,000 to 55,000 distinct CDR3 sequences, more than 5% seen once. Sequences were obtained from CD4+ T cells from blood. These receptors originate from a woman under 30 with multiple sclerosis.

In this sample, this clonotype turned up many times. The genes are TRBV20-1 and TRBJ2-3; D gene uncertain. The CDR3 is made up of 15 amino acids. The germline CDR1 and CDR2 sequences are DFQATT and SNEGSKA (reference sequence). Trimming pared 6 bases from V and 1 base from J, leaving 17 bases between. The CDR3 spells CSASRQDGGTDTQYF. The CDR3 DNA is TGCAGTGCCAGCCGGCAGGATGGGGGCACAGATACGCAGTATTTT.

This clonotype was recorded many times. This chain uses TRBV12-3 or TRBV12-4 with TRBJ1-6; no reliable D call. CDR3 length: 13 residues. Trimming left V 6 bases short and J 6 bases short, with 9 bases between. The CDR3 loop reads CASRMDGNSPLHF. In nucleotides, the CDR3 is TGTGCCAGCAGAATGGACGGTAATTCACCCCTCCACTTT.

This clonotype came up a few times. The genes are TRBV3-1 and TRBJ2-5; no firm D call. In germline, CDR1 is LGHDT, CDR2 YNNKEL (reference sequence). Trimming removed 4 bases at V and 5 bases at J, with 2 bases between. The CDR3 runs to 10 residues. CDR3 loop: CASSRETQYF. The CDR3 coding sequence is TGTGCCAGCAGCCGGGAGACCCAGTACTTC.

This clonotype has at least ten counts. The chain combines TRBV11-2 with TRBJ1-2; D is uncertain. Trimming left V 4 bases short and J 6 bases short, with 12 bases between. CDR1 and CDR2 (germline): SGHAT, FQNNGV. CDR3 size: 13 residues. The CDR3 DNA follows: TGTGCCAGCAGCTCATGGTCTGGGGATGGCTACACCTTC. Residues: CASSSWSGDGYTF.

This clonotype was detected ten times or more. The rearrangement joins TRBV6-4 to TRBJ2-3; 11 nucleotides match TRBD2. With V trimmed by 7 bases and J by 2 bases, 2 bases remained unmatched. In germline, CDR1 is MRHNA, CDR2 SNTAGT. The CDR3 is made up of 14 amino acids. The CDR3 DNA reads TGTGCCAGCAAACTAGCGGGAGTCACAGATACGCAGTATTTT. This translates into CASKLAGVTDTQYF.

CDR3 sequence: CASSLAAETQYF. For the CDR3, the DNA is TGTGCCAGCAGTTTAGCCGCGGAGACCCAGTACTTC. The chain employs TRBV12-3 or TRBV12-4 and TRBJ2-5; no definite D call. V lost 0 bases to trimming and J lost 5 bases, with 4 bases between them. This CDR3 contains 12 residues.

This clonotype was recorded many times. V usage is TRBV30 and J usage is TRBJ2-1; D may match TRBD1 or TRBD2 (5 bases each). Germline lookup yields CDR1 GTSNPN and CDR2 SVGIG (reference sequence). The V gene lost 3 bases and the J gene lost 6 bases, with 12 bases spanning the gap. CDR3 length equals 13 residues. The DNA for the CDR3 is TGTGCCTGGAGCAATTCTGGGGGCAATGAGCAGTTCTTC. The encoded protein is CAWSNSGGNEQFF.

This clonotype occurred many times. The gene calls are TRBV12-3 or TRBV12-4 and TRBJ2-1; 12 nucleotides line up with TRBD2. The V segment lost 4 bases and the J segment 2 bases; nucleotides outside the gene matches: 12. The CDR3 sequence is 19 residues long. The CDR3 loop is CASSSPTSGSVKAYNEQFF. The CDR3 DNA reads as TGTGCCAGCAGTTCACCGACTAGCGGGAGTGTCAAGGCCTACAATGAGCAGTTCTTC.

This clonotype has at least ten counts. The chain uses TRBV5-1 and TRBJ2-5; TRBD1 agrees at 7 bases. CDR1 is SGHRS and CDR2 is YFSETQ in the germline V gene. CDR3 length equals 16 residues. V lost 0 bases, J lost 2 bases, and 7 bases stayed unmatched. In DNA, the CDR3 is TGCGCCAGCAGCTTGGCCCCGAACAGGGGACAAGAGACCCAGTACTTC. It is translated as CASSLAPNRGQETQYF.

This clonotype was seen many times. This chain links TRBV7-3 with TRBJ2-3, with D tentatively TRBD2 (5 bases). This CDR3 is 15 amino acids long. Germline values: CDR1 SGHTA, CDR2 FQGTGA. V was shortened by 2 bases and J by 1 base, with 10 bases between the two germline ends. CDR3 residues: CASSLGLAGTDTQYF. For the CDR3, the DNA is TGTGCCAGCAGCTTAGGGCTAGCAGGCACAGATACGCAGTATTTT.

This clonotype occurred many times. The chain's CDR3 is CASSFDGDTQYF. The DNA for the CDR3 is TGTGCCAGCAGCTTCGACGGAGATACGCAGTATTTT. V and J are TRBV5-5 and TRBJ2-3; D remains unclear. CDR3 length: 12 amino acids. V lost 2 bases and J 5 bases, leaving 6 bases between the germline ends. Looked up from germline, CDR1 is SGHKS and CDR2 is YYEKEE (reference sequence).

About this clonotype itself: A much larger clone differs from this one at a single base, so this may be a read error. The rearrangement uses TRBV12-3 or TRBV12-4 and TRBJ1-2, with a possible D match to TRBD1 (5 bases). The V end was cut by 9 bases, the J end by 8 bases, with 22 bases between. CDR3 size: 14 residues. The DNA of the CDR3 is TGTGCCAGTAGTCGCTCGGGGGGACCTGTAGGCTACACCTTC. Translated, it gives CASSRSGGPVGYTF.

This clonotype appeared many times. This chain uses TRBV5-1 with TRBJ2-5; the D is unclear. This CDR3 has 15 amino acids. Between the trimmed V and J ends, which lost 2 bases and 3 bases, there was a span of 14 bases. Germline-derived CDR1 and CDR2 are SGHRS and YFSETQ. The CDR3 DNA reads as TGCGCCAGCAGCTTTTCCCGATCCACCGAAGAGACCCAGTACTTC. Encoded protein: CASSFSRSTEETQYF.